This T cell receptor (beta chain) was sequenced in a study of CD8+ T cells in alopecia areata. Across the study: Each day, treated patients took oral tofacitinib twice, at 5 to 10 mg per dose.

It was cDNA, reverse transcribed from extracted RNA, that served as the sequencing template. Profiling relied on immunoSEQ multiplex PCR, and the TCRdb table lists in-frame clones only, not all of them. The sample includes around 130,000 clones, 50% to 60% of them seen just once. Germline-derived CDR1 and CDR2 are MDHEN and SYDVKM. Losses at the gene ends were 3 bases for V and 11 bases for J; bases not matched to a gene: 9. This CDR3 region has 14 residues. Material: CD4+ T cells sorted from blood, obtained at week 0. The chain links TRBV28 to TRBJ1-1; TRBD1 aligns across 10 bases. This receptor was obtained from a human donor with alopecia areata. The CDR3 coding sequence is TGTGCCAGCAGTTTGGCACGGGACAGGGGCCGGGCTTTCTTT. Translated: CASSLARDRGRAFF.